Listed below are T cell receptor beta chains from one sample, sequenced in a study of T cell responses to AZD1222 COVID-19 vaccine. The method was immunoSEQ multiplex PCR; TCRdb's version includes in-frame clones alone and lacks a portion of them. The sample has about 120,000 clones; around 89% are singletons. The input for sequencing was peripheral blood, taken on day 0 of AZD1222 vaccination. Receptors were obtained from an adult in good health. CDR3s include the opening cysteine and the closing phenylalanine or tryptophan.

J: TRBJ1-6; V: TRBV11-2; CDR3: CASSQGSTSPLHF
J: TRBJ1-1; V: TRBV7-9; CDR3: CASSLTQTTEAFF
J: TRBJ1-4; V: TRBV6-1; CDR3: CASSEQEKLFF
J: TRBJ1-4; V: TRBV29-1; CDR3: CSVEDRQGKLFF
J: TRBJ1-5; V: TRBV7-2; CDR3: CASSLAAQPQHF
J: TRBJ2-7; V: TRBV5-4; CDR3: CASSLDTGGEQYF
J: TRBJ2-7; V: TRBV5-1; CDR3: CASSLVVSYEQYF
J: TRBJ2-7; V: TRBV3-1/TRBV3-2; CDR3: CASSQGNGQYF
J: TRBJ1-5; V: TRBV4-1; CDR3: CASSQDGQRSQPQHF
J: TRBJ1-1; V: TRBV18; CDR3: CASSPSQEVNTEAFF
J: TRBJ2-7; V: TRBV6-2/TRBV6-3; CDR3: CASSLRGAYEQYF
J: TRBJ2-7; V: TRBV20-1; CDR3: CSASMGQLTSYEQYF
J: TRBJ2-1; V: TRBV27; CDR3: CASSFPQSGGAYNEQFF
J: TRBJ2-1; V: TRBV5-1; CDR3: CASSLAGTNLINEQFF
J: TRBJ2-2; V: TRBV27; CDR3: CASSFAGTQAGELFF
J: TRBJ1-2; V: TRBV6-5; CDR3: CASSYDEFYGYTF
J: TRBJ2-5; V: TRBV29-1; CDR3: CSVEDTGGNRQETQYF
J: TRBJ2-3; V: TRBV24-1; CDR3: CATSDPGSGTDTQYF
J: TRBJ1-1; V: TRBV7-2; CDR3: CASSQRTGVNTEAFF
J: TRBJ1-5; V: TRBV3-1/TRBV3-2; CDR3: CASSQDDDQPQHF
J: TRBJ1-1; V: TRBV11-2; CDR3: CASSLSSNTEAFF
J: TRBJ2-1; V: TRBV4-3; CDR3: CASSQGMVRRGGSYNEQFF
J: TRBJ2-1; V: TRBV23-1; CDR3: CASSPRPVPRGYYEQFF